Listed here are 26 T cell receptor beta chains from one sample, sequenced in a study of T cells in Graves' hyperthyroidism and ophthalmopathy. Template material for amplifying TCR beta CDR3 regions consisted of RNA transcripts. The primer set for the first-round RT-PCR of the TCR CDR3 was HTBI. One entry per CDR3 protein results from TCRdb running MiXCR on the multiplex PCR reads. The repertoire holds a few hundred thousand distinct CDR3 sequences, approximately 15% seen once, with around a sixth in the top ten. The material sequenced was blood. The receptors here all came from a woman aged 18-29 years with Graves' hyperthyroidism.

This clonotype occurred many times. The chain links TRBV29-1 to TRBJ1-1, with TRBD1 matching over 7 bases. Germline CDR1 SQVTM, CDR2 ANQGSEA. The CDR3 loop spans 13 amino acids. V dropped 7 bases and J dropped 2; count of bases not matched to a gene: 7. Written as DNA, the CDR3 is TGCAGCGCAACGGGACAGATTAACACTGAAGCTTTCTTT. Its protein is CSATGQINTEAFF. Based on the CDR3 plus reference TRBV29-1 and TRBJ1-1, the full variable domain is SAVISQKPSRDICQRGTSLTIQCQVDSQVTMMFWYRQQPGQSLTLIATANQGSEATYESGFVIDKFPISRPNLTFSTLTVSNMSPEDSSIYLCSATGQINTEAFFGQGTRLTVV.

The rearrangement links TRBV9 to TRBJ1-6; 9 bases are shared with TRBD1. The CDR3 is 16 amino acids. Germline V gene lookup returns CDR1 SGDLS and CDR2 YYNGEE. The V gene end was trimmed by 4 bases and the J gene end by 4 bases; junction bases not matched to a gene: 6. Written as DNA, the CDR3 is TGTGCCAGCAGCTCGAGACAGGGGGAGTATAATTCACCCCTCCACTTT. Translated: CASSSRQGEYNSPLHF.

In its sample, this clonotype was seen many times. The chain employs TRBV12-5 and TRBJ1-2, with D possibly TRBD1 on 5 matching bases. With 6 bases removed from V and 3 bases from J, the gap between germline ends came to 14 bases. CDR1 and CDR2 (germline): LGHNT, FRNRAP. There are 14 residues in the CDR3. The CDR3 coding sequence is TGTGCTAGTGGCTCGGGGCTTCCGGACTATGGCTACACCTTC. This translates into CASGSGLPDYGYTF. Drawing the rest from reference TRBV12-5 and TRBJ1-2, the complete variable domain is DARVTQTPRHKVTEMGQEVTMRCQPILGHNTVFWYRQTMMQGLELLAYFRNRAPLDDSGMPKDRFSAEMPDATLATLKIQPSEPRDSAVYFCASGSGLPDYGYTFGSGTRLTVV.

The gene calls are TRBV14 and TRBJ1-4; tentative D call: TRBD1 (6 bases). Germline lookup yields CDR1 SGHDN and CDR2 FVKESK. The CDR3 is 14 amino acids. V lost 4 bases to trimming and J lost 7 bases, with 13 bases between them. CDR3 sequence: CASSPRAGVEKLFF. DNA for the CDR3: TGTGCCAGCAGCCCACGGGCAGGGGTTGAAAAACTGTTTTTT.

This clonotype was observed at least ten times. CDR3 nucleotides: TGTGCCAGCAGCCCTGATCCTCTAGCGGGCTACGAGCAGTACGTC. Translation gives CASSPDPLAGYEQYV. The chain carries TRBV6-1 and TRBJ2-7, with TRBD2 matching over 8 bases. Germline V gene data show CDR1 as MNHNS and CDR2 as SASEGT. The V and J ends lost 6 bases and 3 bases, in that order; junction bases with no gene match: 10. The CDR3 has 15 residues.

The CDR3 sequence: CASSEGTSGSADTQYF. The CDR3 bases are TGTGCCAGCAGTGAGGGGACTAGCGGGAGTGCAGATACGCAGTATTTT. The chain uses TRBV6-4 and TRBJ2-3; 14 nucleotides align to TRBD2. From germline, CDR1 is MRHNA and CDR2 SNTAGT. V dropped 3 bases and J dropped 4; count of bases not matched to a gene: 3. This CDR3 contains 16 residues.

This clonotype was counted ten times or more. This chain links TRBV6-5 with TRBJ1-1; 8 bases map to TRBD1. V trimming: 0 bases; J trimming: 2 bases; junction bases outside the gene matches: 8. This CDR3 has 17 amino acids. Per the germline V gene, CDR1 is MNHEY and CDR2 is SVGAGI. The CDR3 nucleotides are TGTGCCAGCAGTTACTCGAAGCAGGGGGCTTTTAACACTGAAGCTTTCTTT. Amino acids: CASSYSKQGAFNTEAFF.

This clonotype has a count of ten or more. The chain joins TRBV3-1 to TRBJ1-1; D remains unclear. V was cut by 1 base and J by 1 base, with 7 bases left in between. Germline V CDR1 and CDR2: LGHDT, YNNKEL (reference sequence). The CDR3 covers 14 residues. The CDR3 nucleotides are TGTGCCAGCAGCCAAGCCGGAAAGAACACTGAAGCTTTCTTT. Protein sequence: CASSQAGKNTEAFF.

In this sample, this clonotype turned up many times. V is TRBV27 and J is TRBJ2-7; 10 bases agree with TRBD2. CDR1 and CDR2 from the germline V gene are MNHEY and SMNVEV (reference sequence). Trimming cost V 2 bases and J 4 bases; bases outside gene matches: 5. The CDR3 totals 15 residues. The CDR3 DNA reads TGTGCCAGCAGTTTAGAGGGTAGCGGGAGGTACGAGCAGTACTTC. It is translated as CASSLEGSGRYEQYF.

This clonotype was picked up one time. The rearrangement links TRBV20-1 to TRBJ1-1, with 9 positions matching TRBD1. With V trimmed by 0 bases and J by 11 bases, 10 bases remained unmatched. Germline V gene data show CDR1 as DFQATT and CDR2 as SNEGSKA (reference sequence). CDR3 length equals 14 residues. The CDR3 DNA reads TGCAGTGCTAGAGATGGGGACAGGGTAGTTTCGGCTTTCTTT. It specifies CSARDGDRVVSAFF.

The chain is built from TRBV7-9 and TRBJ2-7; the D gene is possibly TRBD1 (5 bases). This CDR3 region has 17 residues. Germline V lookup: CDR1 SEHNR, CDR2 FQNEAQ (reference sequence). V lost 5 bases to trimming and J lost 2 bases, with 22 bases between them. CDR3 in amino acids: CASSASAPTVTAYEQYF. CDR3 bases: TGTGCCAGCAGCGCCTCTGCCCCGACAGTGACCGCCTACGAGCAGTACTTC.

In its sample, this clonotype was seen a few times. The chain has TRBV3-1 and TRBJ1-5; 10 nucleotides match TRBD1. The ends lost 5 bases at V and 16 bases at J; junction bases unmatched: 8. The germline CDR1 and CDR2 sequences are LGHDT and YNNKEL (reference sequence). The CDR3 contains 12 residues. As DNA, the CDR3 is TGTGCCAGCAGCAGCCGGGACAGGGGTTTACATTTT. Its translation: CASSSRDRGLHF.

This clonotype appeared many times. The genes are TRBV7-9 and TRBJ2-7; the D gene is possibly TRBD2 (6 bases). Trimming cost V 4 bases and J 4 bases, with 14 bases left between them. The germline V gene has CDR1 SEHNR and CDR2 FQNEAQ (reference sequence). The CDR3 length is 14 residues. The CDR3 protein is CASSSGGVRYEQYV. The DNA for the CDR3 is TGTGCCAGCAGCTCGGGCGGGGTACGGTACGAGCAGTACGTC.

The chain is built from TRBV12-3 or TRBV12-4 and TRBJ2-7, with 13 positions matching TRBD2. V lost 6 bases to trimming and J lost 7 bases; unmatched junction nucleotides: 6. The CDR3 runs 14 residues. The CDR3 nucleotides are TGTGCCAGCAGCCCTACACTAGCGGGGGGGGAGCAGTACGTC. It yields the protein CASSPTLAGGEQYV.

This clonotype came up many times. The V call is TRBV18, the J call TRBJ1-5, with a possible D match to TRBD1 (6 bases). CDR3 length equals 16 residues. Germline CDR1 KGHSH, CDR2 LQKENI. Between the trimmed V and J ends, which lost 4 bases and 0 bases, there was a span of 13 bases. CDR3 coding DNA: TGTGCCAGCTCACTGGGGGGGCGCCTTAGCAATCAGCCCCAGCATTTT. It specifies CASSLGGRLSNQPQHF.

The V gene is TRBV27, the J gene TRBJ2-7, with D tentatively TRBD2 (6 bases). CDR1 MNHEY and CDR2 SMNVEV come from the germline V gene (reference sequence). Trimming pared 8 bases from V and 0 bases from J, leaving 23 bases between. There are 17 residues in the CDR3. CDR3: CASARVSWGLHSYEQYF. The CDR3 nucleotides are TGTGCCAGCGCTCGAGTTTCCTGGGGACTCCACTCCTACGAGCAGTACTTC.

The chain recombines TRBV20-1 with TRBJ2-1, with D uncertain. Trimming took 0 bases from V and 2 from J, leaving 20 bases between them. CDR3 length: 18 residues. In germline, CDR1 is DFQATT, CDR2 SNEGSKA (reference sequence). The CDR3 nucleotides are TGCAGTGCTAGAGATCCAAGTGGGTTCTCAGTCGCCTACAATGAGCAGTTCTTC. This gives the protein CSARDPSGFSVAYNEQFF.

This chain connects TRBV20-1 to TRBJ1-4; the match to TRBD1 covers 7 bases. The CDR3 loop spans 18 amino acids. The germline V gene encodes CDR1 DFQATT and CDR2 SNEGSKA (reference sequence). J lost 2 bases, V lost 0 bases, and 12 bases had no gene match. The CDR3 region is CSARDFGAGGSTNEKLFF. CDR3 coding DNA: TGCAGTGCTAGAGATTTCGGAGCAGGGGGATCGACTAATGAAAAACTGTTTTTT.

This chain links TRBV6-1 with TRBJ1-3, with a weak D call TRBD1 (5 bases). Deletions cut 5 bases from V and 1 base from J, with 12 bases between. CDR3 length: 15 residues. Germline V CDR1 and CDR2: MNHNS, SASEGT. The CDR3 DNA is TGTGCCAGCAGTACCGGGACCTCGTCTGGAAACACCATATATTTT. This translates into CASSTGTSSGNTIYF.

About this clonotype itself: It may be a read error: a sequence one base away is much more abundant. V is TRBV30 and J is TRBJ2-2; D is ambiguous. The V end lost 5 bases, the J end lost 6 bases, and 4 bases lay between the germline ends. This CDR3 is 10 amino acids long. CDR1 and CDR2 (germline): GTSNPN, SVGIG (reference sequence). This CDR3 reads CAWVSGELFF. The DNA for the CDR3 is TGTGCCTGGGTTTCCGGGGAGCTGTTTTTT.

This clonotype was recorded many times. The genes are TRBV19 and TRBJ2-3; D call uncertain. V was pared by 1 base and J by 2 bases, with 10 bases between. CDR3 length equals 15 residues. CDR1 and CDR2 (germline): LNHDA, SQIVND (reference sequence). CDR3: CASSIGGTDTDTQYF. The CDR3 DNA reads as TGTGCCAGTAGTATAGGGGGTACAGACACAGATACGCAGTATTTT.

This chain joins TRBV10-3 and TRBJ1-4; TRBD1 aligns across 8 bases. The CDR3 contains 16 residues. J gave up 1 base and V 6 bases, and 7 bases lay outside the gene matches. Germline values: CDR1 ENHRY, CDR2 SYGVKD. The CDR3 is CAIRPGGSRTNEKLFF. In DNA form, the CDR3 reads TGTGCCATCAGACCAGGGGGCTCGAGAACTAATGAAAAACTGTTTTTT.

This clonotype was counted ten times or more. The chain employs TRBV3-1 and TRBJ2-3, with 10 bases lining up with TRBD2. Germline loops: CDR1 LGHDT, CDR2 YNNKEL (reference sequence). V lost 6 bases and J lost 5; bases outside the gene matches: 11. The CDR3 contains 16 residues. DNA of the CDR3: TGTGCCAGCAGTCCCAGCGGGAGGGCCCTCGAAGATACGCAGTATTTT. Protein sequence: CASSPSGRALEDTQYF.

In this sample, this clonotype turned up a few times. The chain has TRBV9 and TRBJ2-7, with TRBD1 matching over 8 bases. The J segment lost 6 bases and the V segment lost 3 bases, leaving 2 bases of the junction unmatched. Germline-derived CDR1 and CDR2 are SGDLS and YYNGEE. CDR3 length: 12 residues. The CDR3 spells CASSGTGTEQYF. As DNA, the CDR3 is TGTGCCAGCAGCGGGACAGGGACCGAGCAGTACTTC.

This clonotype was found once. V and J are TRBV12-3 or TRBV12-4 and TRBJ1-2; tentative D call: TRBD1 (6 bases). The germline V and J ends were trimmed by 5 bases and 6 bases, with 19 bases remaining between them. This CDR3 is 15 amino acids long. The CDR3 DNA sequence: TGTGCCAGCAGTCCAGCTAGCGTTACAGGGAATGGCTACACCTTC. Translation: CASSPASVTGNGYTF.

This clonotype was recorded a few times. The chain uses TRBV5-4 and TRBJ2-1; D unclear. The CDR3 length is 14 residues. The germline CDR1 and CDR2 sequences are SGHNT and YYREEE (reference sequence). V was pared by 3 bases and J by 0 bases, with 7 bases between. The CDR3 DNA reads as TGTGCCAGCAGCTGGGAAAGCTCCTACAATGAGCAGTTCTTC. It yields the protein CASSWESSYNEQFF.